The 8 T cell receptor beta chains listed next were all sequenced from one sample in a study of T cell responses to AZD1222 COVID-19 vaccine. Generated by immunoSEQ multiplex PCR, the TCRdb table keeps only in-frame clones and is missing some. In the table there are approximately 150,000 clones, 92% of which are singletons. Specimen: peripheral blood, collected on day 0 of MenACWY control vaccination. The receptors were sampled from an adult in good health.

The chain uses TRBV12-5 and TRBJ2-1, with D possibly matching TRBD2 (5 bases). Deletions cut 4 bases from V and 0 bases from J, with 10 bases between. This CDR3 comprises 15 residues. Germline assignment: CDR1 LGHNT and CDR2 FRNRAP. CDR3 amino acids: CASGSSGLSYNEQFF. CDR3 nucleotide sequence: TGTGCTAGTGGTTCCAGCGGACTCTCCTACAATGAGCAGTTCTTC.

V is TRBV19 and J is TRBJ1-4; perhaps TRBD1 as D (6 bases). Trimming took off 5 bases at V and 7 bases at J, with 20 bases between the two ends. Germline CDR1 and CDR2: LNHDA and SQIVND (reference sequence). The CDR3 is made up of 16 amino acids. The CDR3 is CASSDAGGVGGEKLFF. The DNA of the CDR3 is TGTGCCAGTAGTGATGCGGGGGGCGTAGGTGGTGAAAAACTGTTTTTT.

The chain recombines TRBV2 with TRBJ1-1; D gene uncertain. Trimming took off 3 bases at V and 5 bases at J, with 13 bases between the two ends. The CDR3 extends over 14 amino acids. Germline values: CDR1 SNHLY, CDR2 FYNNEI. The CDR3 region has the DNA TGTGCCAGCAGTGACGGGTGGGGAGGGACTGAAGCTTTCTTT. Residues: CASSDGWGGTEAFF.

The gene calls are TRBV7-8 and TRBJ2-2, with 8 bases that match TRBD1. The germline CDR1 and CDR2 sequences are SGHVS and FQNEAQ. The CDR3 runs 15 residues. With V trimmed by 5 bases and J by 5 bases, 7 bases remained unmatched. CDR3 coding DNA: TGTGCCAGCAGCCCCGGACAGGGAGGTACCGGGGAGCTGTTTTTT. Amino acids: CASSPGQGGTGELFF.

In its sample, this clone was seen once. The V call is TRBV19, the J call TRBJ2-1; D ambiguous. This CDR3 spans 15 amino acids. CDR1 and CDR2 (germline): LNHDA, SQIVND (reference sequence). The V end lost 6 bases, the J end lost 9 bases, and 21 bases lay between the germline ends. As DNA, the CDR3 is TGTGCCAGTAGCCCCCGCGACCCCGTCCAAACTGAGCAGTTCTTC. It is translated as CASSPRDPVQTEQFF.

This rearrangement joins TRBV29-1 to TRBJ2-2; D is perhaps TRBD2 (7 bases). CDR1 is SQVTM, CDR2 ANQGSEA, per germline. This CDR3 is 13 amino acids long. Trimming cost V 5 bases and J 8 bases, with 15 bases left between them. The CDR3 is CSVFRGGVGELFF. The CDR3 nucleotides are TGCAGCGTTTTTCGAGGGGGGGTAGGGGAGCTGTTTTTT.

The J gene is TRBJ2-5, the V gene TRBV2; 7 bases map to TRBD2. Trimming cost V 11 bases and J 1 base; bases outside gene matches: 4. Germline CDR1 is SNHLY and CDR2 is FYNNEI. The CDR3 contains 12 residues. This CDR3 reads CAGGTTQETQYF. Written as DNA, the CDR3 is TGTGCCGGCGGGACTACCCAAGAGACCCAGTACTTC.

The chain combines TRBV5-6 with TRBJ1-2; tentative D call: TRBD1 (6 bases). From germline, CDR1 is SGHDT and CDR2 YYEEEE. Trimming pared 4 bases from V and 4 bases from J, leaving 14 bases between. The CDR3 contains 14 residues. This CDR3 reads CASSSRQASYGYTF. The CDR3 nucleotides read TGTGCCAGCAGCAGTCGACAGGCAAGCTATGGCTACACCTTC. Combining the CDR3 with reference TRBV5-6 and TRBJ1-2 gives the whole variable domain DAGVTQSPTHLIKTRGQQVTLRCSPKSGHDTVSWYQQALGQGPQFIFQYYEEEERQRGNFPDRFSGHQFPNYSSELNVNALLLGDSALYLCASSSRQASYGYTFGSGTRLTVV.